This T cell receptor beta chain was documented in a study of T cells and Merkel cell carcinoma outcomes. This clone came up a few times. Assay used: immunoSEQ multiplex PCR; TCRdb lists only in-frame clones, some missing. The sample records some 13,000 clones, roughly 92% being singletons. The specimen sequenced was tumor tissue from Merkel cell carcinoma. The TCR sequence derives from a human donor with Merkel cell carcinoma.

The CDR3 nucleotides read TGCAGTGCCAAGGACAGGTTTGAAGCTTTCTTT. As protein: CSAKDRFEAFF. The rearrangement joins TRBV20-1 to TRBJ1-1; 7 bases fit TRBD1. The V and J ends lost 6 bases and 7 bases, in that order; junction bases with no gene match: 5. This CDR3 is built from 11 residues. CDR1 and CDR2 from the germline V gene are DFQATT and SNEGSKA (reference sequence).